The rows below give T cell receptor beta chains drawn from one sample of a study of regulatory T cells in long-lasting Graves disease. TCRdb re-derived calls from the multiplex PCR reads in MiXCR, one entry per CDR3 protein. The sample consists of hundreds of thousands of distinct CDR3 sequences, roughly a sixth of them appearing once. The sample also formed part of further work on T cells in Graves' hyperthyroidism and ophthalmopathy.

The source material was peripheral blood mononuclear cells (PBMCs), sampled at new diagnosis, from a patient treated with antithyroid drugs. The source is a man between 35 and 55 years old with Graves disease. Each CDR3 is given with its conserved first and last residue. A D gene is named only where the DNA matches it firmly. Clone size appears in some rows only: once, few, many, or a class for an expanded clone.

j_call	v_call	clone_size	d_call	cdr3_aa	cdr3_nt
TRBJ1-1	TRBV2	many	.	CASDWPTEAFF	TGTGCCAGCGACTGGCCCACTGAAGCTTTCTTT
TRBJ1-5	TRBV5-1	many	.	CASSPNARENQPQHF	TGCGCCAGCAGCCCCAACGCTAGGGAAAATCAGCCCCAGCATTTT
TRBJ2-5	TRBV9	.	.	CASSVTRTQETQYF	TGTGCCAGCAGCGTAACAAGGACCCAAGAGACCCAGTACTTC
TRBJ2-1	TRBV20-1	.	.	CSARDPGGPGGEQFF	TGCAGTGCTAGAGATCCCGGGGGCCCGGGCGGTGAGCAGTTCTTC
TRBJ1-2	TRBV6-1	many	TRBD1	CASTFMPGQLYGYTF	TGTGCCAGCACCTTTATGCCGGGACAGCTCTATGGCTACACCTTC
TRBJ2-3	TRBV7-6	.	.	CASSLALQGGGDTQYF	TGTGCCAGCAGCTTAGCGCTACAGGGCGGGGGAGATACGCAGTATTTT
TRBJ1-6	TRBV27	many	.	CASSYRGGHRGVSPLHF	TGTGCCAGCAGTTACCGGGGGGGCCATCGGGGGGTATCACCCCTCCACTTT
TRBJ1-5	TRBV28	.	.	CASSFPSPQHF	TGTGCCAGCAGTTTTCCCTCGCCCCAGCATTTT
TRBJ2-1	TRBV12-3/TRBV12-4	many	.	CASSWGEGAVEQFF	TGTGCCAGCAGTTGGGGGGAGGGGGCAGTAGAGCAGTTCTTC
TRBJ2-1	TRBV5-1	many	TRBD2	CASGTGGFSYNEQFF	TGCGCCAGCGGAACCGGGGGGTTCTCCTACAATGAGCAGTTCTTC
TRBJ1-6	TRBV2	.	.	CASRQSSYNSPLHF	TGTGCCAGCAGACAGAGCTCCTATAATTCACCCCTCCACTTT
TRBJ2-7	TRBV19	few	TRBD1	CASRPGTVSYEQYF	TGTGCCAGTAGACCCGGGACAGTCTCCTACGAGCAGTACTTC
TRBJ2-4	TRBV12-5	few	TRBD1	CASKHRGSPLIQYF	TGTGCTAGTAAACACAGGGGGTCGCCCCTCATTCAGTACTTC
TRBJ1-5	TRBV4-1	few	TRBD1	CASSQAGQGRFNQPQHF	TGTGCCAGCAGCCAAGCGGGACAGGGGAGGTTCAATCAGCCCCAGCATTTT
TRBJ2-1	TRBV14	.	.	CASSQRDYNEQFF	TGTGCCAGCAGCCAAAGGGACTACAATGAGCAGTTCTTC
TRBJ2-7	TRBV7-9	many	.	CASSTAGSEQYF	TGTGCCAGCAGCACCGCCGGTTCCGAGCAGTACTTC
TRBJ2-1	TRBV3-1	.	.	CASSPAYEQFF	TGTGCCAGCAGCCCGGCCTACGAGCAGTTCTTC
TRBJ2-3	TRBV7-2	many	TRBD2	CASSLSRGGADTQYF	TGTGCCAGCAGCTTATCACGGGGGGGGGCAGATACGCAGTATTTT
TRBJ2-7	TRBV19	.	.	CASSIFHRANYEQYF	TGTGCCAGTAGTATTTTTCACAGGGCGAACTACGAGCAGTACTTC
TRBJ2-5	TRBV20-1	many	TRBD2	CSAREFSGGTQETQYF	TGCAGTGCTAGAGAGTTTAGCGGGGGGACGCAAGAGACCCAGTACTTC
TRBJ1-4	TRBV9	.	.	CASSQGMTEKPFF	TGTGCCAGCAGCCAGGGGATGACTGAAAAACCGTTTTTT
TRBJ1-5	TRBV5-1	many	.	CASSFRGGSNQPQHF	TGCGCCAGCAGCTTCAGGGGAGGGAGCAATCAGCCCCAGCATTTT
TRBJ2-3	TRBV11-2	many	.	CASSFTGGLTDTQYF	TGTGCCAGCAGCTTCACCGGGGGTCTTACAGATACGCAGTATTTT